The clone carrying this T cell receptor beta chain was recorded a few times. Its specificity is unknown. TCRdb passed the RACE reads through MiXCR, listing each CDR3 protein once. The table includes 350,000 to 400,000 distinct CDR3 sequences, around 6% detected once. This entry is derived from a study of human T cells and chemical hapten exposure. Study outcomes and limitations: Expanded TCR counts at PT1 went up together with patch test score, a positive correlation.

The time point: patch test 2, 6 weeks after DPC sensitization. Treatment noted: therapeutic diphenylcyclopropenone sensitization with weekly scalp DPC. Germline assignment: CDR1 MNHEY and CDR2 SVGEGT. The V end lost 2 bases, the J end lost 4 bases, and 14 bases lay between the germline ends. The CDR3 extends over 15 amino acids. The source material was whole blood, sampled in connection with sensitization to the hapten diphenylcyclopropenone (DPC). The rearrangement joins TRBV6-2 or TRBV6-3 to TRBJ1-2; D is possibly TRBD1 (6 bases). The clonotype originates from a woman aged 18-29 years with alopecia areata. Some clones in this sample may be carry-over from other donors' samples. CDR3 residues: CASSYKVGGRYGYTF. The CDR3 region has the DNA TGTGCCAGCAGTTACAAGGTCGGGGGCCGCTATGGCTACACCTTC.